This is a list of T cell receptor beta chains from one sample in a study of T-cell reconstitution after alpha-beta-depleted transplantation in children. MiXCR, run by TCRdb on the PCR reads, gives a single entry per CDR3 protein. The table includes almost 600,000 distinct CDR3 sequences, 25% to 30% detected once. The sequenced sample was PBMCs, obtained before TCRalphabeta/CD19-depleted stem cell transplant. The source is a boy in the first two years of life with Wiskott-Aldrich syndrome, due to receive a stem cell transplant. Each CDR3 is given with its conserved first and last residue. The D gene is left open where the match is weak. Where a row states a size, it is once, few, many or the class of an expanded clone; other rows omit it.

clone_size j_call v_call d_call cdr3_aa cdr3_nt
few TRBJ1-5 TRBV16 . CASSPPGGDENQPQHF TGTGCCAGCAGCCCCCCGGGCGGGGATGAAAATCAGCCCCAGCATTTT
. TRBJ1-5 TRBV19 TRBD1 CASKSDREANQPQHF TGTGCCAGTAAGTCGGACAGGGAAGCCAATCAGCCCCAGCATTTT
few TRBJ2-1 TRBV19 TRBD2 CASSTLGRTSGSSYNEQFF TGTGCCAGTAGTACCCTTGGGAGGACTAGCGGGAGCTCCTACAATGAGCAGTTCTTC
. TRBJ2-2 TRBV5-1 . CASSSGDSTGELFF TGCGCCAGCAGCTCCGGGGATTCGACCGGGGAGCTGTTTTTT
. TRBJ2-1 TRBV6-1 TRBD2 CASSGTSGRNNEQFF TGTGCCAGCAGTGGGACTAGCGGGAGGAACAATGAGCAGTTCTTC
once TRBJ1-4 TRBV5-1 TRBD1 CASSPGQNLNEKLFF TGCGCCAGCAGCCCGGGACAGAACCTCAATGAAAAACTGTTTTTT
. TRBJ2-7 TRBV7-9 . CASSSGVSSSYEQYF TGTGCCAGCAGCTCAGGGGTTTCCAGCTCCTACGAGCAGTACTTC
. TRBJ1-2 TRBV7-2 . CARAGFLYGYTF TGTGCCAGGGCAGGGTTCCTCTATGGCTACACCTTC
many TRBJ2-7 TRBV28 . CASSLTYYEQYF TGTGCCAGCAGTTTAACTTACTACGAGCAGTACTTC
few TRBJ2-7 TRBV6-1 . CASREMRIYEQYF TGTGCCAGCAGGGAAATGCGGATCTACGAGCAGTACTTC
. TRBJ1-1 TRBV20-1 . CSARDRIGTEAFF TGCAGTGCTAGAGATCGGATAGGCACTGAAGCTTTCTTT
once TRBJ2-1 TRBV4-2 TRBD2 CASSQRGLAGDDEQFF TGTGCCAGCAGCCAAAGGGGACTAGCGGGAGACGATGAGCAGTTCTTC